The T cell receptor (beta chain) under discussion was sequenced for a study of cytomegalovirus exposure and HLA in healthy donors. Amplification used 60 Vbeta primers and 13 Jbeta primers. Repertoires were generated with immunoSEQ multiplex PCR, while TCRdb's copy carries only in-frame clones and drops some. The table has 95,000 to 150,000 clones, around 77% seen once. This CDR3 is 17 amino acids long. Germline CDR1 is SGDLS and CDR2 is YYNGEE. Trimming removed 0 bases from V and 8 bases from J; junction bases left unmatched: 12. Donors in the study were healthy people who gave bone marrow. The gene calls are TRBV9 and TRBJ2-1, with 9 bases identical to TRBD1. This sequence was found in a human donor in good health. The source material was PBMCs. The CDR3 here is CASSVDGGQGAFDEQFF. The CDR3 bases are TGTGCCAGCAGCGTAGATGGGGGACAGGGAGCTTTCGATGAGCAGTTCTTC.